This entry lists 10 T cell receptor beta chains sequenced from one sample in a study of cytomegalovirus exposure and HLA in healthy donors. The method was immunoSEQ multiplex PCR; TCRdb's version includes in-frame clones alone and lacks a portion of them. Of around 70,000 clones listed, 94% were seen once; the top ten hold around 1.9%. Material for sequencing was PBMCs. These TCRs come from a woman in her late teens or twenties in good health and CMV-seropositive.

The J gene is TRBJ1-1, the V gene TRBV6-5; the D gene is possibly TRBD1 (5 bases). The CDR3 totals 14 residues. Trimming took 3 bases from V and 1 from J, leaving 9 bases between them. Germline V gives CDR1 MNHEY, CDR2 SVGAGI. The CDR3 reads CASSYRQTNTEAFF. The CDR3 nucleotides are TGTGCCAGCAGTTATAGACAGACGAACACTGAAGCTTTCTTT.

The CDR3 nucleotides read TGTGCCAGTAGTGCCACGGTGGCCTACGAGCAGTACTTC. Its translation is CASSATVAYEQYF. The chain is built from TRBV19 and TRBJ2-7; D is uncertain. Germline V CDR1 and CDR2: LNHDA, SQIVND (reference sequence). V gave up 5 bases and J gave up 2 bases, with 10 bases separating them. The CDR3 has 13 amino acids.

The rearrangement links TRBV7-9 to TRBJ1-3; D is unresolved. This CDR3 contains 16 residues. The V and J ends lost 7 bases and 4 bases respectively, with 20 bases between them. From germline, CDR1 is SEHNR and CDR2 FQNEAQ (reference sequence). In nucleotides, the CDR3 is TGTGCCAGCACCACGGAGCGGCTAGCTATCGGAAACACCATATATTTT. As protein: CASTTERLAIGNTIYF.

This clone turned up a few times. V gene TRBV13 combines with J gene TRBJ2-1, with 8 bases matching TRBD2. Germline CDR1 PRHDT, CDR2 FYEKMQ (reference sequence). The CDR3 covers 16 residues. Trimming cost V 5 bases and J 2 bases; bases outside gene matches: 8. CDR3 coding DNA: TGTGCCAGCAGCACCCTACTAGCGGCTACCTACAATGAGCAGTTCTTC. This gives the protein CASSTLLAATYNEQFF.

V usage is TRBV5-4 and J usage is TRBJ2-7; TRBD2 aligns across 16 bases. Germline assignment: CDR1 SGHNT and CDR2 YYREEE (reference sequence). This CDR3 comprises 19 residues. V gave up 4 bases and J gave up 0 bases; unmatched junction bases: 10. The CDR3 DNA reads TGTGCCAGCAGCGAGGGGACTAGCGGGGGGGTGATGCGCTCCTACGAGCAGTACTTC. Protein sequence: CASSEGTSGGVMRSYEQYF.

The chain couples TRBV4-1 to TRBJ1-1, with D perhaps TRBD1 (5 bases). Germline V gene data show CDR1 as MGHRA and CDR2 as YSYEKL. The CDR3 covers 14 residues. The V gene lost 2 bases and the J gene lost 1 base, with 8 bases spanning the gap. The CDR3 spells CASSQLTGNTEAFF. The CDR3 DNA sequence: TGCGCCAGCAGCCAACTAACAGGGAACACTGAAGCTTTCTTT.

V gene TRBV5-4 combines with J gene TRBJ1-1; TRBD1 agrees at 7 bases. Germline loops: CDR1 SGHNT, CDR2 YYREEE (reference sequence). V dropped 3 bases and J dropped 9; count of bases not matched to a gene: 11. There are 14 residues in the CDR3. CDR3 sequence (DNA): TGTGCCAGCAGCTCACAGGGGAGCCCGGGTAAAGCTTTCTTT. This codes for CASSSQGSPGKAFF.

The V call is TRBV18, the J call TRBJ1-2; 7 bases agree with TRBD1. The V and J ends lost 6 bases and 8 bases, in that order; junction bases with no gene match: 9. CDR3 size: 13 residues. In germline, CDR1 is KGHSH, CDR2 LQKENI. CDR3 nucleotides: TGTGCCAGCTCTATCACAGGGGATGACGGCTACACCTTC. It codes for CASSITGDDGYTF.

V gene TRBV4-2 combines with J gene TRBJ2-1; weak D call: TRBD2 (6 bases). V dropped 0 bases and J dropped 2 bases, with 11 bases sitting between them. This CDR3 is built from 16 residues. Germline CDR1 is LGHNA and CDR2 is YNFKEQ. CDR3 sequence reads: CASSQEASDPYNEQFF. In DNA form, the CDR3 reads TGTGCCAGCAGCCAAGAAGCTAGCGACCCCTACAATGAGCAGTTCTTC.

The chain combines TRBV5-1 with TRBJ2-5; D may be TRBD2 (5 bases). Trimming stripped 0 bases from V and 6 bases from J, with 12 bases between. Germline V gene data show CDR1 as SGHRS and CDR2 as YFSETQ. The CDR3 runs to 14 residues. The CDR3 region has the DNA TGCGCCAGCAGCTTGGGCCTCCAGACTAAGACCCAGTACTTC. Its protein product is CASSLGLQTKTQYF.